This T cell receptor beta chain was profiled in a study of regulatory T cells in long-lasting Graves disease. Study context: Over-5-year antithyroid drug use with positive TSH receptor antibodies defined persistent Graves' disease in the study.

Notes on the study in general: Graves' patients with persistent disease showed TCR diversity lower than patients newly diagnosed. It was in persistent disease that TRBV28, TRBJ1-2 and TRBJ2-5 were favored.

This CDR3 has 13 amino acids. The V and J ends lost 7 bases and 5 bases, in that order; junction bases with no gene match: 7. In germline, CDR1 is MDHEN, CDR2 SYDVKM. Assembly of TCR beta libraries relied on iRepertoire HTBI primers together with Arm-PCR of CDR3 regions. Per the original data handling: Gene usage covered about 62 TRBV and 14 TRBJ segments. Using its own MiXCR run on the multiplex PCR reads, TCRdb lists one record per CDR3 protein. For this entry, the V and J calls and clone size follow TCRdb and not the study's own pipeline. The sample has 300,000 to 400,000 distinct CDR3 sequences; less than 20% are singletons. The time point was: persistent/refractory GD, antithyroid drugs over 5 years with positive TRAb. Extracted RNA from PBMCs served as the source of the TCR library. This clonotype was detected ten times or more. The antigen remains undetermined.

This sequence originates from a female donor with Graves disease. This material consisted of peripheral blood mononuclear cells (PBMCs), taken when the disease was refractory, from a patient treated with antithyroid drugs. J is TRBJ2-5 and V is TRBV28, with TRBD2 matching over 7 bases. The CDR3 here is CASNGRTVETQYF. In nucleotides, the CDR3 is TGTGCCAGCAACGGGAGGACGGTTGAGACCCAGTACTTC.